This TCR beta chain was recorded in a study of CD8+ T cells in alopecia areata. Study as a whole: Tofacitinib treatment spanned 6 to 18 months, with 6 months off drug afterward. Study results and caveats: Having just one nonresponder leaves the connection between baseline CD8+ expansion and response unresolved. During tofacitinib treatment, many expanded lesional clones remained in scalp and blood.

This CDR3 is 16 amino acids long. V was pared by 0 bases and J by 2 bases, with 1 base of the junction left unmatched. Germline V gives CDR1 LGHNA, CDR2 YNFKEQ. Noted treatment: oral pan-JAK inhibitor, 5-10 mg twice daily. cDNA serving as the sequencing template came from extracted, reverse transcribed RNA. Generated by immunoSEQ multiplex PCR, the TCRdb table keeps only in-frame clones and is missing some. In the table there are about 42,000 clones, just under 95% of which are singletons. As regards this clone: Its target is unknown.

The V call is TRBV4-2, the J call TRBJ2-1, with 10 bases aligning to TRBD1. The starting material was CD8+ T cells sorted from blood, obtained at week 24, from a patient treated with tofacitinib. The TCR comes from a human donor with alopecia areata. The chain's CDR3 is CASSQEDRGAYNEQFF. In nucleotides, the CDR3 is TGTGCCAGCAGCCAAGAGGACAGGGGGGCCTACAATGAGCAGTTCTTC.